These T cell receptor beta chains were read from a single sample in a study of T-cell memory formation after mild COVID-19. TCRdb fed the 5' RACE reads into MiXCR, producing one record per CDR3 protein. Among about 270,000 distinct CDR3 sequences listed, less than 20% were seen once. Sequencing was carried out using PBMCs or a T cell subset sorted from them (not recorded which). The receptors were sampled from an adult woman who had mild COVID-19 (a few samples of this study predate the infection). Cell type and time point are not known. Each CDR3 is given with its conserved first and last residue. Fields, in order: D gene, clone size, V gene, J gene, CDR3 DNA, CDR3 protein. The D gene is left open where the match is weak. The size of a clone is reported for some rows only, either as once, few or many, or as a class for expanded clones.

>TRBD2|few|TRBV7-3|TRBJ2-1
TGTGCCAGCAGCTTCCTACCTAGCGGGGGTGGGAATGAGCAGTTCTTC
CASSFLPSGGGNEQFF
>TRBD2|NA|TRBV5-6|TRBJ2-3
TGTGCCAGCAGTCTTATAGGTCCTCCGGGAGGAGATACGCAGTATTTT
CASSLIGPPGGDTQYF
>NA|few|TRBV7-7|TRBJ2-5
TGTGCCAGCAGCGGAGATCCGGTCTGGGGCACTCAAGAGACCCAGTACTTC
CASSGDPVWGTQETQYF
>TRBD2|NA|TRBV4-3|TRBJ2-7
TGCGCCAGCAGCCAAGATCCGGCTAGCGGCTTCTACGAGCAGTACTTC
CASSQDPASGFYEQYF
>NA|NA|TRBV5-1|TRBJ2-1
TGCGCCAGCAGCTTGAGCGGTTCGAGCTCCTACAATGAGCAGTTCTTC
CASSLSGSSSYNEQFF
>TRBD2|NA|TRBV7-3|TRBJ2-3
TGTGCCAGCAGCTTAACGGGAGCGGGAACCACAGATACGCAGTATTTT
CASSLTGAGTTDTQYF
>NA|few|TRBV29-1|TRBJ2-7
TGCAGCGTTGGGGGGGACCTTTACGAGCAGTACTTC
CSVGGDLYEQYF
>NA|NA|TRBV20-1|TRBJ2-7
TGCAGTGCATTTGGCTACGAGCAGTACTTC
CSAFGYEQYF
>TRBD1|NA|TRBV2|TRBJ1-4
TGTGCCAGCAGCGGAATGAACAGGGGGCTTGGGGAAAAACTGTTTTTT
CASSGMNRGLGEKLFF
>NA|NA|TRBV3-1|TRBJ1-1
TGTGCCAGCAGCCTCGGGCCGGAAGGGAGGACTTTCTTT
CASSLGPEGRTFF
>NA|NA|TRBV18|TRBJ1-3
TGTGCCAGCTCACCTCCGGGACACATATCTGGAAACACCATATATTTT
CASSPPGHISGNTIYF
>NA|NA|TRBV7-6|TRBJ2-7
TGTGCCAGCAGCCTGGGACAACGACCATCGGGGGAGCAGTACTTC
CASSLGQRPSGEQYF
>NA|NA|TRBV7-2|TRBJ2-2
TGTGCCAGCAGCCCCCAGGGGATTATCACCGGGGAGCTGTTTTTT
CASSPQGIITGELFF
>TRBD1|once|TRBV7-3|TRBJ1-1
TGTGCCAGCAGCTTACTCCCACAGGGGGCGCGGAACACTGAAGCTTTCTTT
CASSLLPQGARNTEAFF
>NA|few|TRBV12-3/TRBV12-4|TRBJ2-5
TGTGCCAGCAGCGCAGTAAGAGAGACCCAGTACTTC
CASSAVRETQYF
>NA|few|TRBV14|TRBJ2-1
TGTGCCAGCAGCCAAGATGCGGCATACAATGAGCAGTTCTTC
CASSQDAAYNEQFF
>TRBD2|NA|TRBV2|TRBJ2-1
TGTGCCAGCACTCTGTCGCCGGGGACTAGGGATGAGCAGTTCTTC
CASTLSPGTRDEQFF
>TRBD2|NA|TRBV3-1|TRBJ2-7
TGTGCCAGCAGCCAGGGACTAGCGGGGTCTAGCTCCTACGAGCAGTACTTC
CASSQGLAGSSSYEQYF
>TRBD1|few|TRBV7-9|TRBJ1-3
TGTGCCAGCTTCCGGGACAGCTCTGGAAACACCATATATTTT
CASFRDSSGNTIYF
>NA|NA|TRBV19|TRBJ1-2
TGTGCCAGTAGTATACGACCTAACTATGGCTACACCTTC
CASSIRPNYGYTF
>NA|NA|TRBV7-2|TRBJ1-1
TGTGCCAGCAGCTTAGTATGGCCCAACACTGAAGCTTTCTTT
CASSLVWPNTEAFF
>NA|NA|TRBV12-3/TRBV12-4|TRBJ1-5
TGTGCCAGCAGTAGGGACGGTCAGCCCCAGCATTTT
CASSRDGQPQHF
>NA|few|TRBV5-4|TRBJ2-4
TGTGCCAGCAGGAACAGATCCAAAAACATTCAGTACTTC
CASRNRSKNIQYF
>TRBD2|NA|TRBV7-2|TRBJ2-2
TGTGCCAGCAGCTTAGCCCAAGCGGGAGCGGTCACCGGGGAGCTGTTTTTT
CASSLAQAGAVTGELFF
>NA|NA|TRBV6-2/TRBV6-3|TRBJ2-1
TGTGCCAGCAGTTACTACGAATACAATGAGCAGTTCTTC
CASSYYEYNEQFF
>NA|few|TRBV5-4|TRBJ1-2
TGTGCCAGCAGCTTGCTGGACTATGGCTACACCTTC
CASSLLDYGYTF
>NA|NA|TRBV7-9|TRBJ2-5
TGTGCCAGCAGCTCAGGCCAGACCCAGTACTTC
CASSSGQTQYF
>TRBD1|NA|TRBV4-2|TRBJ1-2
TGTGCCAGCAGCCAGGCGGGGCAGGGGGCTTTTGGCTACACCTTC
CASSQAGQGAFGYTF
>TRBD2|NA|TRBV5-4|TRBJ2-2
TGTGCCAGCAGCCCGAGGGTGACTAGCGGGGTGAACACCGTGGAGCTGTTTTTT
CASSPRVTSGVNTVELFF
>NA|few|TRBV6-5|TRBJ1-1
TGTGCCAGCACCCCCGGGACCATTCGGGGCACTGAAGCTTTCTTT
CASTPGTIRGTEAFF
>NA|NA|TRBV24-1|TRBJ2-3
TGTGCCACCAGTGATCCGACGGGAGTCACAGATACGCAGTATTTT
CATSDPTGVTDTQYF
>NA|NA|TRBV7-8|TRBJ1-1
TGTGCCAGCAGCGAACAGGGTTTGGACACTGAAGCTTTCTTT
CASSEQGLDTEAFF
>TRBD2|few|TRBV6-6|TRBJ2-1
TGTGCCAGCAGACTAGCGGGTAACAATGAGCAGTTCTTC
CASRLAGNNEQFF
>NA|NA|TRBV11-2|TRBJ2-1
TGTGCCAGCAGCTTAAGGGAGAGTTCGGGGAATGAGCAGTTCTTC
CASSLRESSGNEQFF
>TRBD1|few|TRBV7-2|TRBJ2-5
TGTGCCAGCAGCTCGACAGGGGGTTACGGGGAGACCCAGTACTTC
CASSSTGGYGETQYF
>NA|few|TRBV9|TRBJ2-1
TGTGCCAGCAGCGACTCAATCAGCTCCTACAATGAGCAGTTCTTC
CASSDSISSYNEQFF
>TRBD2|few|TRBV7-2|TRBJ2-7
TGTGCCAGCAGCATAACCGGGACTAGCGGCTACGAGCAGTACTTC
CASSITGTSGYEQYF
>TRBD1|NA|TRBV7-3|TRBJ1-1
TGTGCCAGCAGCCCGGGACAGGGGATAACTGAAGCTTTCTTT
CASSPGQGITEAFF
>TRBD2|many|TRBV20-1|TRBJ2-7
TGCAGTGCCCATCGAAGGCTAGCGGGGGCCTACGAGCAGTACTTC
CSAHRRLAGAYEQYF
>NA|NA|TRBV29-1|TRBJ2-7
TGCAGCGTGACGACAGGATCCTACGAGCAGTACTTC
CSVTTGSYEQYF
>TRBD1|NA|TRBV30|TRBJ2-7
TGTGCCTGGATGGGACAGGGTTACGAGCAGTACTTC
CAWMGQGYEQYF
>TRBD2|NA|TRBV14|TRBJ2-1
TGTGCCAGCAGCCAAGTGGGGTCTAGCGGGGGATACAATGAGCAGTTCTTC
CASSQVGSSGGYNEQFF
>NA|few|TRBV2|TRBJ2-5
TGTGCCAGCAGACGAACGGGGGTTGTAGAGACCCAGTACTTC
CASRRTGVVETQYF
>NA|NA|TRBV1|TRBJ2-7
TGCACCAGCAGCCAAGTTTCAAGGGGGCCCGAGTACTACGAGCAGTACTTC
CTSSQVSRGPEYYEQYF
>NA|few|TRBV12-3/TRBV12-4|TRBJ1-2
TGTGCCAGCAGTTTGTGGGGGGCAGAGGGCTACACCTTC
CASSLWGAEGYTF
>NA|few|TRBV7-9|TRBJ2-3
TGTGCCAGCAGCTTAGCGGAGTCGGCCCCGCAGTATTTT
CASSLAESAPQYF
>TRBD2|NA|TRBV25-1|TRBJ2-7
TGTGCCAGCAGTGGTAAGACTAGCGGGGTCTACGAGCAGTACTTC
CASSGKTSGVYEQYF
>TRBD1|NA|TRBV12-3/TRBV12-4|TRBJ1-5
TGTGCCAGCAGTGAAGCCGGGACAGGGGGCAGCGGTCAGCCCCAGCATTTT
CASSEAGTGGSGQPQHF
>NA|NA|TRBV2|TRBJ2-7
TGTGCCAGCAGTGACGTCCGGGGCGCGGTGGACGAGCAGTACTTC
CASSDVRGAVDEQYF
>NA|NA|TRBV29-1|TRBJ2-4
TGCAGCGTTCTACCAGGCCTAGCCAAAAACATTCAGTACTTC
CSVLPGLAKNIQYF
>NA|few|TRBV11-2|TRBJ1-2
TGTGCCAGCAGCCAGGGACTGTTATATGGCTACACCTTC
CASSQGLLYGYTF
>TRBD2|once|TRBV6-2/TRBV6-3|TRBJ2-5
TGTGCCAGCAGTTTCCTAGCGGAGGAAGAGACCCAGTACTTC
CASSFLAEEETQYF
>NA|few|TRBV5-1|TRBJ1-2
TGCGCCAGCAGCCTGGGAGGGGCCGTGAACTATGGCTACACCTTC
CASSLGGAVNYGYTF
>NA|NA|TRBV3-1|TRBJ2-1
TGTGCCAGCAGCCCGTTCGAAGGTGAGCAGTTCTTC
CASSPFEGEQFF
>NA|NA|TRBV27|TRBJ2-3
TGTGCCAGCAGTGACCTAGGCGCAGATACGCAGTATTTT
CASSDLGADTQYF
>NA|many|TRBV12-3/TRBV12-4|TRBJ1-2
TGTGCCAGCAGTTTAAGGATCCAGGGGAGCTATGGCTACACCTTC
CASSLRIQGSYGYTF